The sequence of this TCR beta chain was determined in a study of cytomegalovirus exposure and HLA in healthy donors. With 60 Vbeta and 13 Jbeta primers, the PCR was carried out. TCRdb keeps only in-frame clones here, not all; method: immunoSEQ multiplex PCR. The sample carries over 100,000 clones, about 80% recorded once. The CDR3 runs 15 residues. Trimming removed 4 bases at V and 0 bases at J, with 12 bases between. CDR1 and CDR2 from the germline V gene are KGHSH and LQKENI. The chain carries TRBV18 and TRBJ1-1; no clear D. The sample taken for sequencing was PBMCs. This clonotype was sampled from a human donor in good health. The CDR3 DNA follows: TGTGCCAGCTCACTGGATACTAGGATGAACACTGAAGCTTTCTTT. It is translated as CASSLDTRMNTEAFF.